What follows are 16 T cell receptor beta chains derived from one specimen sequenced in a study of blood T cell repertoires in COVID-19. Here immunoSEQ multiplex PCR was the method, and the copy in TCRdb shows in-frame clones only, minus some. Here the sample spans about 220,000 clones, roughly four fifths being singletons. Sequencing was done on a sample of PBMCs or T cells enriched from blood (not recorded which). The receptors derive from a woman aged 55 to 70 who had recovered from COVID-19.

The chain employs TRBV7-2 and TRBJ2-2, with a weak D call TRBD2 (7 bases). The CDR3 has 17 residues. The V end was cut by 5 bases, the J end by 8 bases, with 24 bases between. CDR1 and CDR2 from the germline V gene are SGHTA and FQGNSA. The CDR3 region has the DNA TGTGCCAGCAGCCCCATCGGGGGGCCGAATATAAAAGGGGAGCTGTTTTTT. Translating it yields CASSPIGGPNIKGELFF.

The chain couples TRBV4-2 to TRBJ2-1; 8 nucleotides align to TRBD1. CDR3 length: 16 residues. V lost 0 bases and J lost 2; bases outside the gene matches: 3. CDR1 and CDR2 (germline): LGHNA, YNFKEQ. This CDR3 is CASSQEGQATYNEQFF. The CDR3, as DNA: TGTGCCAGCAGCCAAGAGGGACAGGCTACCTACAATGAGCAGTTCTTC.

This chain joins TRBV4-2 and TRBJ2-5, with 9 bases that match TRBD2. This CDR3 is 18 amino acids long. J gave up 5 bases and V 1 base, and 14 bases lay outside the gene matches. The germline gives CDR1 LGHNA, CDR2 YNFKEQ. The DNA for the CDR3 is TGTGCCAGCAGCCAAGGACCCCCGGAGGGACTAGCCGGCGAGACCCAGTACTTC. Translating it yields CASSQGPPEGLAGETQYF.

This clone was observed a few times. The chain links TRBV7-2 to TRBJ1-1; D unclear. Germline V gene data show CDR1 as SGHTA and CDR2 as FQGNSA. Trimming pared 6 bases from V and 0 bases from J, leaving 14 bases between. CDR3 size: 15 residues. CDR3 coding DNA: TGTGCCAGCAGAACCGGGTCCTTCTTGAACACTGAAGCTTTCTTT. Amino acid sequence: CASRTGSFLNTEAFF. The variable domain in full, completed from reference TRBV7-2 and TRBJ1-1, reads GAGVSQSPSNKVTEKGKDVELRCDPISGHTALYWYRQSLGQGLEFLIYFQGNSAPDKSGLPSDRFSAERTGGSVSTLTIQRTQQEDSAVYLCASRTGSFLNTEAFFGQGTRLTVV.

V usage is TRBV12-3 or TRBV12-4 and J usage is TRBJ1-1; 7 bases fit TRBD1. The CDR3 loop spans 12 amino acids. V trimming: 6 bases; J trimming: 6 bases; junction bases outside the gene matches: 4. The CDR3 nucleotides are TGTGCCAGCAGCCGCGGACAGGCTGAAGCTTTCTTT. Encoded protein: CASSRGQAEAFF.

V and J are TRBV5-1 and TRBJ2-1; tentatively, D is TRBD2 (5 bases). Trimming took 0 bases from V and 5 from J, leaving 12 bases between them. The CDR3 has 15 amino acids. CDR1 SGHRS and CDR2 YFSETQ come from the germline V gene. For the CDR3, the DNA is TGCGCCAGCAGCTTGGGGGAGCGGAGTGACAATGAGCAGTTCTTC. This translates into CASSLGERSDNEQFF.

This clone showed up just once. The rearrangement links TRBV5-4 to TRBJ1-6; 7 bases are shared with TRBD1. The germline V gene encodes CDR1 SGHNT and CDR2 YYREEE (reference sequence). V gave up 2 bases and J gave up 7 bases; unmatched junction bases: 3. This CDR3 contains 14 residues. The chain's CDR3 is CASSFGQENSPLHF. CDR3 nucleotide sequence: TGTGCCAGCAGCTTCGGACAGGAAAATTCACCCCTCCACTTT.

The chain couples TRBV9 to TRBJ2-1, with 9 positions matching TRBD2. The germline V gene encodes CDR1 SGDLS and CDR2 YYNGEE. The trim removed 5 bases at V and 2 bases at J, leaving 8 bases unmatched. CDR3 length: 16 amino acids. CDR3 nucleotides: TGTGCCAGCAGTCGTAGCCCTAGCGGGACCTACAATGAGCAGTTCTTC. It yields the protein CASSRSPSGTYNEQFF.

V gene TRBV6-1 combines with J gene TRBJ2-7, with D perhaps TRBD2 (6 bases). This CDR3 is built from 14 residues. V lost 3 bases to trimming and J lost 4 bases, with 13 bases between them. Germline assignment: CDR1 MNHNS and CDR2 SASEGT. This CDR3 is CASSDSGMGYEQYF. The CDR3 DNA follows: TGTGCCAGCAGTGATAGCGGTATGGGTTACGAGCAGTACTTC.

V and J are TRBV2 and TRBJ1-2, with D possibly matching TRBD1 (6 bases). The germline V gene encodes CDR1 SNHLY and CDR2 FYNNEI. Deletions cut 5 bases from V and 2 bases from J, with 9 bases between. This CDR3 comprises 13 residues. The CDR3 region is CASSYDRNYGYTF. CDR3 nucleotide sequence: TGTGCCAGCAGTTACGACAGGAACTATGGCTACACCTTC.

The chain links TRBV5-1 to TRBJ2-1; 13 bases fit TRBD2. Losses at the gene ends were 5 bases for V and 2 bases for J; bases not matched to a gene: 4. Germline V gene data show CDR1 as SGHRS and CDR2 as YFSETQ. CDR3 size: 16 residues. The CDR3 DNA reads TGCGCCAGCAGGGGAGGACTAGCGGGGGCCTACAATGAGCAGTTCTTC. This sequence encodes CASRGGLAGAYNEQFF.

The chain is built from TRBV19 and TRBJ1-2; D may be TRBD1 (5 bases). The CDR3 spans 13 residues. V was clipped by 11 bases and J by 3 bases, with 16 bases between them. Germline V gene data show CDR1 as LNHDA and CDR2 as SQIVND (reference sequence). For the CDR3, the DNA is TGTGCCGGATCGCCCGGGGGACACTATGGCTACACCTTC. As protein: CAGSPGGHYGYTF.

The rearrangement links TRBV6-6 to TRBJ1-6; 9 bases match TRBD1. Germline loops: CDR1 MNHNY, CDR2 SVGAGI (reference sequence). J gave up 9 bases and V 6 bases, and 6 bases lay outside the gene matches. The length of the CDR3 is 14 residues. Here the CDR3 reads CASREGQGSSPLHF. CDR3 DNA sequence: TGTGCCAGCAGGGAGGGACAGGGAAGTTCACCCCTCCACTTT.

This chain connects TRBV11-2 to TRBJ2-7, with 8 positions matching TRBD2. CDR1 and CDR2 from the germline V gene are SGHAT and FQNNGV. V dropped 1 base and J dropped 2; count of bases not matched to a gene: 7. This CDR3 is 16 amino acids long. In nucleotides, the CDR3 is TGTGCCAGCAGCTTAGTAGGTAGCGGGGAGACCTACGAGCAGTACTTC. Its translation is CASSLVGSGETYEQYF.

This clone was detected only a few times. Because the CDR3's place on the DNA is in doubt, the DNA is left out and the CDR3 is given as listed by TCRdb. The chain joins TRBV6-2 or TRBV6-3 to TRBJ1-1; the DNA was not used to check the table's D call, TRBD1. Both ends counted, the CDR3 spans 14 residues. Per the germline V gene, CDR1 is MNHEY and CDR2 is SVGEGT. The CDR3 sequence: CASSYVGGGAGTFF.

J is TRBJ2-3 and V is TRBV2, with 12 bases lining up with TRBD2. CDR1 SNHLY and CDR2 FYNNEI come from the germline V gene. Trimming removed 1 base from V and 5 bases from J; junction bases left unmatched: 7. CDR3 length equals 17 residues. The CDR3 loop is CASSEGLAGGPGDTQYF. In nucleotides, the CDR3 is TGTGCCAGCAGTGAAGGGCTAGCGGGAGGGCCGGGAGATACGCAGTATTTT.